This TCR beta chain was found in a study of control samples from healthy donors and cancer patients. V dropped 2 bases and J dropped 8 bases, with 12 bases sitting between them. This CDR3 region has 14 residues. Germline CDR1 reads LGHDT; CDR2 reads YNNKEL (reference sequence). The method was immunoSEQ multiplex PCR; TCRdb's version includes in-frame clones alone and lacks a portion of them. The repertoire consists of under 80,000 clones, with about 95% occurring once and the leading ten covering 2.5% to 3%. The source material was blood. The chain combines TRBV3-1 (or the pseudogene TRBV3-2) with TRBJ1-4; D gene unclear. The TCR was taken from a woman aged 25 to 39 in good health. CDR3: CASSQNGVREKLFF. The CDR3 DNA reads TGTGCCAGCAGCCAAAACGGGGTTAGGGAAAAACTGTTTTTT.